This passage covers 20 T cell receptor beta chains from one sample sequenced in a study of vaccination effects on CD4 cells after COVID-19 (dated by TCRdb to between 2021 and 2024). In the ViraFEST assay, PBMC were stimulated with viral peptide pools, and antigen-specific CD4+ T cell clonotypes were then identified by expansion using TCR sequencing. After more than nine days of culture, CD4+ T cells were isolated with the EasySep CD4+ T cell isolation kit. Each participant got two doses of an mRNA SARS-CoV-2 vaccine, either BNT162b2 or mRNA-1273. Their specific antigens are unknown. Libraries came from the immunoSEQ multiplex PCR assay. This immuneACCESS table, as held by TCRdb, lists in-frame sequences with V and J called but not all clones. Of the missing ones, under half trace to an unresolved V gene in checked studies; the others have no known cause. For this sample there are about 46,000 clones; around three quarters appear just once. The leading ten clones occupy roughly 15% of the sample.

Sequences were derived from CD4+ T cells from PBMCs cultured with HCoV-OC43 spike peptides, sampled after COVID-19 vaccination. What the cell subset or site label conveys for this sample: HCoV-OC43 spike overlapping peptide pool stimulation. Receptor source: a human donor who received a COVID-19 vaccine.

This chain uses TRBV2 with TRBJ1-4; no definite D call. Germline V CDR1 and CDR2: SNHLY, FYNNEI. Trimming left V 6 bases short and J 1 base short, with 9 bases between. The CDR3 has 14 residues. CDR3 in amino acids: CASRRRVTNEKLFF. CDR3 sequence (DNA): TGTGCCAGCAGAAGGAGGGTAACTAATGAAAAACTGTTTTTT.

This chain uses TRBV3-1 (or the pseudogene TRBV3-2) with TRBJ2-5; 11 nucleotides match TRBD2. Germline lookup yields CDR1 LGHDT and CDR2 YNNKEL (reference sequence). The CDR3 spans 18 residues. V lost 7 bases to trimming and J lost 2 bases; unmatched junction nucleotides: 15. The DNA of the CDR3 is TGTGCCAGCAACCCCGGTGGGCGACTAGCGGGGACTCAAGAGACCCAGTACTTC. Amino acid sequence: CASNPGGRLAGTQETQYF.

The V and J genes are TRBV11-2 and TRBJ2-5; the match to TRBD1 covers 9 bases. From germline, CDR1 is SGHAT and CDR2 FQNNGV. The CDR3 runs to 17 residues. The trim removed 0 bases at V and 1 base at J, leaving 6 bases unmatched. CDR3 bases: TGTGCCAGCAGCTTAGATTGGGACAGGGCGATCCAAGAGACCCAGTACTTC. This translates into CASSLDWDRAIQETQYF.

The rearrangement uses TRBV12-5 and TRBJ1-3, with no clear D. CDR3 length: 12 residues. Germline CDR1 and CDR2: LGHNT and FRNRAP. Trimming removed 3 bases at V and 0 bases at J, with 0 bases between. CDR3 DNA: TGTGCTAGTGGTTTCTCTGGAAACACCATATATTTT. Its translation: CASGFSGNTIYF.

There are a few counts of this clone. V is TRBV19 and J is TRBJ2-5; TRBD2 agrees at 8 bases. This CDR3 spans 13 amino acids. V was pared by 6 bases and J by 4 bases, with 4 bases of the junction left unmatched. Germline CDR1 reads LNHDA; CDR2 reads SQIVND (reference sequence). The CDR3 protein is CASRAGVLETQYF. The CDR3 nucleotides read TGTGCCAGTAGAGCGGGAGTACTAGAGACCCAGTACTTC.

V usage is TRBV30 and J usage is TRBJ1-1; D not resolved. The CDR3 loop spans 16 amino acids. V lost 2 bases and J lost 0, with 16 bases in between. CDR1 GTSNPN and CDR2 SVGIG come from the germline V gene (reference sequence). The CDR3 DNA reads TGTGCCTGGAGTTTCTTGTCAGACCAAATGAACACTGAAGCTTTCTTT. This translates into CAWSFLSDQMNTEAFF.

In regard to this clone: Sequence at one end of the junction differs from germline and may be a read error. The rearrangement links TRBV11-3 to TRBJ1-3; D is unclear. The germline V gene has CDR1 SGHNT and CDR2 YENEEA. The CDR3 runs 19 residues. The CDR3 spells CASSDRSHNWARRVDGKSF. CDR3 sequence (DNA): TGTGCCAGCAGCGACCGTAGCCATAACTGGGCGCGGAGAGTCGACGGAAAAAGTTTT.

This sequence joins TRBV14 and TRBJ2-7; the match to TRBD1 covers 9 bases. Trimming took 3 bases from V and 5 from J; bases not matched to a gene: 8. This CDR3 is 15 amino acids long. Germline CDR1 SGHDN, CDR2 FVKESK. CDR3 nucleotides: TGTGCCAGCAGCCACACAGGACAGGGGTCTGACGAGCAGTACTTC. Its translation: CASSHTGQGSDEQYF.

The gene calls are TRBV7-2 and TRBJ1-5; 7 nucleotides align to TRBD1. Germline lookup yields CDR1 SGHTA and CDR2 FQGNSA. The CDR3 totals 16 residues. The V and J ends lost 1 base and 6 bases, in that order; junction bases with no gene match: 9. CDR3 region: CASSLVSDRYGQPQHF. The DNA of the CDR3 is TGTGCCAGCAGCTTAGTCTCGGACAGGTATGGTCAGCCCCAGCATTTT.

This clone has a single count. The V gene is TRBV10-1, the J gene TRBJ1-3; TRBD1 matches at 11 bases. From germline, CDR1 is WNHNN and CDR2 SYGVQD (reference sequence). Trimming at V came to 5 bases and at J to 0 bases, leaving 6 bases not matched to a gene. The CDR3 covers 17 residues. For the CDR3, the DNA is TGCGCCAGCAGTCCTGCCGGGACAGGGGGCTCTGGAAACACCATATATTTT. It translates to CASSPAGTGGSGNTIYF.

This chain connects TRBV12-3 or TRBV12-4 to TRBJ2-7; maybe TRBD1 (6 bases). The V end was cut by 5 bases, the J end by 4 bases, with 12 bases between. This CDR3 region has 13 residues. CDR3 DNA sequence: TGTGCCAGCAGTCCTCAACAGGGTTACGAGCAGTACTTC. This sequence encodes CASSPQQGYEQYF.

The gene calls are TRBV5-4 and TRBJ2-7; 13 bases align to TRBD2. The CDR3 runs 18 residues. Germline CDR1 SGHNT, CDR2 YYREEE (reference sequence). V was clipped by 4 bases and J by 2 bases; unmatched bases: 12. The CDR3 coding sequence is TGTGCCAGCAGCCCCACGTCTGCCGGGACTAGCGGGACCTACGAGCAGTACTTC. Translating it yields CASSPTSAGTSGTYEQYF.

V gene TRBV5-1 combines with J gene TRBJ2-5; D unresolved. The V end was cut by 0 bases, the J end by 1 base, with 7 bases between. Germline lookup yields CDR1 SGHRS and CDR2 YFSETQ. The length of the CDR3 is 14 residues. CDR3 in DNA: TGCGCCAGCAGCTTGGCCAGCACCCAAGAGACCCAGTACTTC. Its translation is CASSLASTQETQYF.

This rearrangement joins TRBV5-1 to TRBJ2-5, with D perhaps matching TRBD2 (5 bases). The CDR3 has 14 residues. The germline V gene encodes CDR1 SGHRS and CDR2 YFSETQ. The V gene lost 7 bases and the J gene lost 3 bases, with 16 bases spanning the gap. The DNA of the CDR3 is TGCGCCAGCCACGAGGGCCGGGGAAAAGAGACCCAGTACTTC. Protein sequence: CASHEGRGKETQYF.

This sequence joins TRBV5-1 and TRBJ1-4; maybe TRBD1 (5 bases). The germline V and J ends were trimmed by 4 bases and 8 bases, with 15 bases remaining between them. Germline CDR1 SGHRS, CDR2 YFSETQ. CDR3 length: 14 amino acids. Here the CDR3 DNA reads TGCGCCAGCAGCAGTCAGGGAAGTAGAGAAAAACTGTTTTTT. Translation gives CASSSQGSREKLFF. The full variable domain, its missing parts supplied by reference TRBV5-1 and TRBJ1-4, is KAGVTQTPRYLIKTRGQQVTLSCSPISGHRSVSWYQQTPGQGLQFLFEYFSETQRNKGNFPGRFSGRQFSNSRSEMNVSTLELGDSALYLCASSSQGSREKLFFGSGTQLSVL.

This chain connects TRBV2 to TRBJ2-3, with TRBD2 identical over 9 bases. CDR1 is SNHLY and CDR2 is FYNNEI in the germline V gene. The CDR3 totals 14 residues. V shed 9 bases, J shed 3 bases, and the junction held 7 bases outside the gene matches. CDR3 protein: CASLRTSETDTQYF. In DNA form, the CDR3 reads TGTGCCAGTCTAAGGACTAGCGAGACAGATACGCAGTATTTT.

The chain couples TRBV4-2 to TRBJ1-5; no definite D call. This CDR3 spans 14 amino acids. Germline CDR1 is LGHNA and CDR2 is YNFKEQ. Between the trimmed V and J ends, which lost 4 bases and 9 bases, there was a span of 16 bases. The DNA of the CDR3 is TGTGCCAGCAGCCTAGAGGCAGGCCCGACGCCCCAGCATTTT. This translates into CASSLEAGPTPQHF.

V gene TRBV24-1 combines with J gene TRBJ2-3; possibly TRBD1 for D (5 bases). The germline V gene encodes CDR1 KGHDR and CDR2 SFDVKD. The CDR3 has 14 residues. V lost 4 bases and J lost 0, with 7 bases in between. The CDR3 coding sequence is TGTGCCACCAGTGACCCAGGGAGCACAGATACGCAGTATTTT. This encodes CATSDPGSTDTQYF.

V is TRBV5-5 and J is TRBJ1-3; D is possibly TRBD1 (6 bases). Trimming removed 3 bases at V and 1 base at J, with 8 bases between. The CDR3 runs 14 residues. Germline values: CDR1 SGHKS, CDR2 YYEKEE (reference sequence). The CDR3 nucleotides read TGTGCCAGCAGCTGGCAGGGGTCTGGAAACACCATATATTTT. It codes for CASSWQGSGNTIYF.

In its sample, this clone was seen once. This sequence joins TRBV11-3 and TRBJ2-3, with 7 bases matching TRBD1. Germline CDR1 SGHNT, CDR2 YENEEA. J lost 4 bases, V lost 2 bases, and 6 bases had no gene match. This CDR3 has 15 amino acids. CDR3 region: CASSLRGGVADTQYF. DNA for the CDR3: TGTGCCAGCAGCTTAAGAGGGGGCGTCGCAGATACGCAGTATTTT.